This T cell receptor beta chain was found in a study of PD-L1 blockade in urothelial cancer (dated 2017 in TCRdb). With regard to the full study: All patients started therapy around 2014 and received atezolizumab 1,200 mg intravenously every 3 weeks. Twenty-five of 29 patients were males with bladder-origin urothelial cancer, and about 65% of the roughly 30 reported a prior smoking history. Patients had an ECOG performance status of 0 or 1 and had received between 0 and 3 prior chemotherapy regimens. Blood samples were analyzed at 3 weeks after treatment start (second dose) and at 6 weeks after treatment start. A median of about 150,000 T cells and 83,000 or so unique TCRs was obtained from blood samples, and a median clonality of roughly 0.08 was observed. An exploratory multi-omic analysis was conducted of the somatic, immune and clinical correlates of response to PD-L1 blockade with atezolizumab in urothelial cancer. Pretreatment tumor samples, along with matched peripheral blood collected serially before and after atezolizumab treatment, underwent TCR sequencing. Durable clinical benefit meant progression-free survival longer than 6 months, and TCR features were also tested against progression-free and overall survival. In the same patients, whole exome sequencing and RNA sequencing of pretreatment tumors were performed in addition to TCR sequencing. Durable clinical benefit was achieved by nine patients and was not achieved by 20 patients. Over 28 patients had pretreatment blood TCR-seq, roughly 24 had at least one posttreatment blood collection, and roughly 24 had tumor TCR-seq. General study outcomes and caveats: Because of the small sample size (n ≈ 28) and the many exploratory analyses performed, the results are intended to be regarded as hypothesis-generating. Among patients with durable benefit, tumor-associated TCR clones showed greater expansion in peripheral blood 3 weeks after treatment started (n ≈ 23, p = 0.022). A pretreatment peripheral blood TCR clonality below the median was linked to improved progression-free and overall survival.

Sample time point, as interpreted from the label and publication: peripheral blood 6 weeks after treatment start. The cohort included 25 to 30 patients with locally advanced or metastatic urothelial carcinoma who were treated at Memorial Sloan Kettering on a trial protocol. Peripheral blood mononuclear cells were collected pretreatment and during treatment, at between 1 and 8 total time points per patient. The Qiagen DNeasy Blood extraction kit was used to purify genomic DNA from total PBMCs and from tumor samples. PBMCs were collected pretreatment and during treatment, and were isolated and stored as previously described. Synthetic TCR analog templates were spiked into each PCR to estimate absolute template abundance from read counts. The immunoSEQ assay used bias-controlled V and J gene primers to amplify TCRbeta CDR3 regions from genomic DNA. Rearranged TCRbeta segments were sequenced at approximately 20X coverage. Regarding the original processing steps: Clustering was used to correct sequencing errors, and CDR3s were annotated against IMGT to assign V, D and J genes. Downstream analyses used only productive TCRbeta rearrangements and left out out-of-frame or stop-codon sequences. To compute clonality, Shannon entropy was normalized by the log of the number of unique productive sequences and then subtracted from one. Fisher's exact test with Benjamini-Hochberg correction, at a threshold of adjusted p below 0.01, was used to find clones that differed between time points or between blood and tumor. TCRdb mirrors the immuneACCESS table, restricted to in-frame sequences. Some clones are absent from its copies; in checked studies, under half trace to an unresolved V gene, and the reason for the others is unknown. That table supplies the V and J calls and clone size; D and trimming were determined from the DNA. This sample holds 100,000 to 150,000 clones; 86% were observed only once. Together, the top ten hold 2.4% of the sample.

With respect to this clone: Its recognized antigen is unknown. No much larger clone is present one base from it, and per-base qualities are unavailable.

The sequence was obtained from a middle-aged man with urothelial cancer. The specimen comprised PBMCs, sampled around atezolizumab (anti-PD-L1) treatment.

The DNA sequence is TGTGCCAGCAGTGAGTGGGGCAACACTGAAGCTTTCTTT. Its translation reads: CASSEWGNTEAFF. The chain is made from TRBV6-1 and TRBJ1-1; tentative D gene TRBD1, with 5 bases matching. Relative to germline, V is 3 bases shorter and J is 2 bases shorter, with 7 bases between their ends. CDR1 and CDR2, looked up from the germline V gene, are MNHNS and SASEGT. Counted from cysteine to phenylalanine, this CDR3 has 13 amino acids. The entry retains the CDR3 DNA only, 39 bases that are in frame from base 1.